This T cell receptor (beta chain) was sequenced for a study of blood T cell repertoires in COVID-19. Study context: The study drew acute and convalescent COVID-19 samples from the United States, Italy and Spain.

As concerns this clone: Other DNA sequences in this sample translate to the same CDR3.

The assay was immunoSEQ multiplex PCR, and TCRdb's table has in-frame clones only and misses some. The sample holds under 250,000 clones, 70% to 80% seen once. The CDR3 consists of 14 residues. Germline V lookup: CDR1 SGHTA, CDR2 FQGNSA. V lost 2 bases to trimming and J lost 3 bases, with 10 bases between them. The chain employs TRBV7-2 and TRBJ2-5, with D possibly matching TRBD2 (5 bases). This TCR was recovered from a middle-aged woman with COVID-19, enrolled during active disease. The specimen was peripheral blood. CDR3 nucleotides: TGTGCCAGCAGCTTAAATTCCGGGGAAGAGACCCAGTACTTC. Amino acids: CASSLNSGEETQYF. Drawing the rest from reference TRBV7-2 and TRBJ2-5, the complete variable domain is GAGVSQSPSNKVTEKGKDVELRCDPISGHTALYWYRQSLGQGLEFLIYFQGNSAPDKSGLPSDRFSAERTGGSVSTLTIQRTQQEDSAVYLCASSLNSGEETQYFGPGTRLLVL.